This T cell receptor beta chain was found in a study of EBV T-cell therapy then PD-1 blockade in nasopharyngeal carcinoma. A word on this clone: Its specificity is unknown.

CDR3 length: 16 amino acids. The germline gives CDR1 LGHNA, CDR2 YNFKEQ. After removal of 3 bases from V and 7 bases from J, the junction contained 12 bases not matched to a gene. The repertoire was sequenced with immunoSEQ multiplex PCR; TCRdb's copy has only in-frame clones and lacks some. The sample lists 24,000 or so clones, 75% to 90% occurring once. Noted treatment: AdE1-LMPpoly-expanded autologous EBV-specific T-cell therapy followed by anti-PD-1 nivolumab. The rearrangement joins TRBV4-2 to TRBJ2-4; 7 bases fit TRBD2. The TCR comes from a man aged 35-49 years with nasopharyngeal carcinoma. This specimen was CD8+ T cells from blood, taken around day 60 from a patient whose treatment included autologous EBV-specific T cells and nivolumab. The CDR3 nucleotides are TGTGCCAGCAGCCAGATCCGGACGGGGGGAGGGAACATTCAGTACTTC. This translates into CASSQIRTGGGNIQYF.